The 22 T cell receptor beta chains listed next were all sequenced from one sample in a study of blood T cell repertoires in COVID-19. Libraries were prepared by immunoSEQ multiplex PCR; TCRdb keeps only in-frame clonotypes and omits some of them. The sample has about 42,000 clones, roughly 76% seen once. The sample was peripheral blood. The receptors here all came from a man aged 65 to 85 with active or convalescent COVID-19.

The chain joins TRBV30 to TRBJ1-4, with D perhaps TRBD1 (6 bases). V lost 3 bases, J lost 7 bases, and 15 bases lay in between. The germline V gene encodes CDR1 GTSNPN and CDR2 SVGIG (reference sequence). This CDR3 is 14 amino acids long. CDR3 region: CAWSPMGAREKLFF. The CDR3 DNA is TGTGCCTGGAGCCCCATGGGGGCGCGTGAAAAACTGTTTTTT. The variable domain in full, with the rest retrieved from reference TRBV30 and TRBJ1-4, is SQTIHQWPATLVQPVGSPLSLECTVEGTSNPNLYWYRQAAGRGLQLLFYSVGIGQISSEVPQNLSASRPQDRQFILSSKKLLLSDSGFYLCAWSPMGAREKLFFGSGTQLSVL.

The chain uses TRBV5-1 and TRBJ2-5, with 7 nucleotides matching TRBD1. V was pared by 5 bases and J by 2 bases, with 6 bases of the junction left unmatched. This CDR3 has 14 residues. Germline CDR1 SGHRS, CDR2 YFSETQ. The CDR3 DNA follows: TGCGCCAGCAGTTCCGGGACAGTGCAAGAGACCCAGTACTTC. Translating it yields CASSSGTVQETQYF.

The chain links TRBV27 to TRBJ2-1, with TRBD2 as a possible D gene (5 bases). The CDR3 sequence is 15 residues long. Deletions cut 2 bases from V and 0 bases from J, with 8 bases between. Per the germline V gene, CDR1 is MNHEY and CDR2 is SMNVEV (reference sequence). CDR3 residues: CASSLTSPSYNEQFF. CDR3 DNA: TGTGCCAGCAGTTTAACTAGTCCCTCCTACAATGAGCAGTTCTTC.

This rearrangement joins TRBV28 to TRBJ1-6; the D gene is possibly TRBD1 (6 bases). The CDR3 contains 13 residues. The V end lost 6 bases, the J end lost 8 bases, and 11 bases lay between the germline ends. CDR1 is MDHEN, CDR2 SYDVKM, per germline. The CDR3: CASSATGYSPLHF. The CDR3 DNA reads TGTGCCAGCAGCGCCACAGGGTATTCACCCCTCCACTTT.

The chain couples TRBV5-6 to TRBJ1-2, with 8 bases matching TRBD1. Germline values: CDR1 SGHDT, CDR2 YYEEEE. The V and J ends lost 3 bases and 0 bases, in that order; junction bases with no gene match: 7. The CDR3 runs to 16 residues. CDR3 bases: TGTGCCAGCAGCTGGACCGGGACAGGAACTAACTATGGCTACACCTTC. Its translation is CASSWTGTGTNYGYTF.

The J gene is TRBJ2-2, the V gene TRBV4-1; TRBD2 might be the D (7 bases). CDR1 and CDR2 (germline): MGHRA, YSYEKL. The CDR3 sequence is 16 residues long. V was trimmed by 1 base and J by 4 bases, leaving 13 bases between them. Here the CDR3 reads CASSQVEGGATGELFF. The CDR3 coding sequence is TGCGCCAGCAGCCAAGTTGAGGGGGGGGCCACCGGGGAGCTGTTTTTT.

CDR3 nucleotides: TGTGCCAGCAGCCAAGTGCAGGCTTCCTACGAGCAGTACTTC. Amino acids: CASSQVQASYEQYF. J is TRBJ2-7 and V is TRBV3-1 (or the pseudogene TRBV3-2); no definite D call. The CDR3 contains 14 residues. Trimming pared 1 base from V and 1 base from J, leaving 8 bases between. Per germline, CDR1 LGHDT and CDR2 YNNKEL (reference sequence).

The chain is built from TRBV19 and TRBJ2-7; the match to TRBD2 covers 10 bases. The length of the CDR3 is 15 residues. With 1 base clipped from V and 4 bases from J, the junction kept 4 bases outside the gene matches. Germline CDR1 is LNHDA and CDR2 is SQIVND (reference sequence). CDR3 sequence reads: CASSIGAGGRYEQYF. The CDR3 DNA reads as TGTGCCAGTAGTATAGGAGCGGGGGGGCGATACGAGCAGTACTTC.

This sequence joins TRBV6-1 and TRBJ2-5, with D possibly TRBD2 on 7 matching bases. This CDR3 has 15 amino acids. In germline, CDR1 is MNHNS, CDR2 SASEGT. V was clipped by 2 bases and J by 5 bases, with 15 bases between them. The CDR3 sequence: CASSEHTGRGETQYF. The CDR3 nucleotides are TGTGCCAGCAGTGAACATACAGGGAGGGGCGAGACCCAGTACTTC.

The chain employs TRBV6-5 and TRBJ1-2, with TRBD1 identical over 8 bases. CDR1 MNHEY and CDR2 SVGAGI come from the germline V gene. The CDR3 is 12 amino acids. Trimming took 6 bases from V and 6 from J; bases not matched to a gene: 3. The CDR3 region is CASSQTGDGYTF. The DNA of the CDR3 is TGTGCCAGCAGCCAGACAGGGGATGGCTACACCTTC.

This clone was seen a single time. This chain connects TRBV6-1 to TRBJ1-5, with a possible D match to TRBD1 (5 bases). The V end was cut by 2 bases, the J end by 1 base, with 15 bases between. The CDR3 has 17 residues. The germline V gene has CDR1 MNHNS and CDR2 SASEGT. The CDR3 spells CASSEFFTGSSNQPQHF. CDR3 sequence (DNA): TGTGCCAGCAGTGAATTTTTTACAGGATCGAGCAATCAGCCCCAGCATTTT.

The DNA of the CDR3 is TGTGCCAGCAGTACCTCAGGGGGCGAGCAGTACTTC. Its translation: CASSTSGGEQYF. The V and J genes are TRBV28 and TRBJ2-7; 7 bases are a match to TRBD1. V lost 5 bases to trimming and J lost 6 bases; unmatched junction nucleotides: 4. CDR1 MDHEN and CDR2 SYDVKM come from the germline V gene. This CDR3 has 12 residues.

The chain employs TRBV14 and TRBJ1-4; 9 bases line up with TRBD1. This CDR3 is built from 15 residues. Germline V gene data show CDR1 as SGHDN and CDR2 as FVKESK. The ends lost 4 bases at V and 7 bases at J; junction bases unmatched: 7. CDR3 DNA: TGTGCCAGCAGCCTCACAGGGGGCGGGTTTGAAAAACTGTTTTTT. Translating gives CASSLTGGGFEKLFF.

The rearrangement links TRBV2 to TRBJ2-7; TRBD1 matches at 8 bases. Unmatched junction bases numbered 2, after V lost 8 bases and J lost 2 bases. The CDR3 loop spans 12 amino acids. The germline V gene has CDR1 SNHLY and CDR2 FYNNEI. The CDR3 region has the DNA TGTGCCAGCGGGGACAGGACCTACGAGCAGTACTTC. Protein sequence: CASGDRTYEQYF. The full variable domain, rest sourced from reference TRBV2 and TRBJ2-7, is EPEVTQTPSHQVTQMGQEVILRCVPISNHLYFYWYRQILGQKVEFLVSFYNNEISEKSEIFDDQFSVERPDGSNFTLKIRSTKLEDSAMYFCASGDRTYEQYFGPGTRLTVT.

This clone was observed a few times. The rearrangement uses TRBV7-9 and TRBJ2-1; possible D gene TRBD1, 5 bases. Germline lookup yields CDR1 SEHNR and CDR2 FQNEAQ (reference sequence). V lost 3 bases and J 6 bases, leaving 9 bases between the germline ends. The CDR3 totals 13 residues. CDR3 sequence reads: CASSFGRVNEQFF. The CDR3 nucleotides read TGTGCCAGCAGCTTTGGCAGGGTCAATGAGCAGTTCTTC.

The rearrangement uses TRBV5-6 and TRBJ2-7, with D maybe TRBD1 (6 bases). Trimming pared 4 bases from V and 6 bases from J, leaving 11 bases between. Germline CDR1 SGHDT, CDR2 YYEEEE. This CDR3 has 12 residues. For the CDR3, the DNA is TGTGCCAGCAGCACCACAGGGTTCGAGCAGTACTTC. It codes for CASSTTGFEQYF.

The V call is TRBV7-9, the J call TRBJ1-2; D might be TRBD1 (6 bases). V was pared by 2 bases and J by 11 bases, with 12 bases between. Germline assignment: CDR1 SEHNR and CDR2 FQNEAQ (reference sequence). The CDR3 sequence is 12 residues long. DNA for the CDR3: TGTGCCAGCAGCTTACCCGGACAGAAGTACACCTTC. This codes for CASSLPGQKYTF. Full variable domain (rest looked up from reference TRBV7-9 and TRBJ1-2): DTGVSQNPRHKITKRGQNVTFRCDPISEHNRLYWYRQTLGQGPEFLTYFQNEAQLEKSRLLSDRFSAERPKGSFSTLEIQRTEQGDSAMYLCASSLPGQKYTFGSGTRLTVV.

The chain employs TRBV29-1 and TRBJ2-2, with 12 bases that match TRBD2. The length of the CDR3 is 16 residues. The trim removed 6 bases at V and 7 bases at J, leaving 12 bases unmatched. Germline CDR1 and CDR2: SQVTM and ANQGSEA. CDR3 nucleotides: TGCAGCGTCCAATTCGCTAGCGGGGGGGCAGGCGGGGAGCTGTTTTTT. This translates into CSVQFASGGAGGELFF.

The gene calls are TRBV10-1 and TRBJ1-3; 7 bases map to TRBD1. The junction had 5 bases not matched to a gene; V was cut back by 2 bases and J by 4 bases. CDR3 length equals 15 residues. Germline CDR1 and CDR2: WNHNN and SYGVQD (reference sequence). CDR3 sequence: CASSETRDSGNTIYF. The CDR3 bases are TGCGCCAGCAGTGAGACCCGGGACAGCGGAAACACCATATATTTT.

This rearrangement joins TRBV10-2 to TRBJ1-5; 7 bases align to TRBD1. Germline CDR1 reads WSHSY; CDR2 reads SAAADI. This CDR3 spans 13 amino acids. The J segment lost 6 bases and the V segment lost 7 bases, leaving 6 bases of the junction unmatched. In DNA form, the CDR3 reads TGCGCCAGCAATACAGGGGCGGGTCAGCCCCAGCATTTT. Translating gives CASNTGAGQPQHF.

The rearrangement joins TRBV3-1 (or the pseudogene TRBV3-2) to TRBJ1-1; the D gene is possibly TRBD1 (6 bases). Germline values: CDR1 LGHDT, CDR2 YNNKEL (reference sequence). The CDR3 has 15 amino acids. Trimming shortened V by 3 bases and J by 4 bases, and 15 bases separated the two germline ends. The CDR3 loop reads CASSQRTDRGTEAFF. The CDR3 DNA is TGTGCCAGCAGCCAGAGGACAGATCGGGGCACTGAAGCTTTCTTT.

The V call is TRBV30, the J call TRBJ1-5; D perhaps matches TRBD1 (5 bases). Germline V gives CDR1 GTSNPN, CDR2 SVGIG (reference sequence). Deletions cut 0 bases from V and 7 bases from J, with 7 bases between. The CDR3 consists of 12 residues. CDR3 in amino acids: CAWSVPGQPQHF. CDR3 DNA sequence: TGTGCCTGGAGTGTTCCAGGGCAGCCCCAGCATTTT.